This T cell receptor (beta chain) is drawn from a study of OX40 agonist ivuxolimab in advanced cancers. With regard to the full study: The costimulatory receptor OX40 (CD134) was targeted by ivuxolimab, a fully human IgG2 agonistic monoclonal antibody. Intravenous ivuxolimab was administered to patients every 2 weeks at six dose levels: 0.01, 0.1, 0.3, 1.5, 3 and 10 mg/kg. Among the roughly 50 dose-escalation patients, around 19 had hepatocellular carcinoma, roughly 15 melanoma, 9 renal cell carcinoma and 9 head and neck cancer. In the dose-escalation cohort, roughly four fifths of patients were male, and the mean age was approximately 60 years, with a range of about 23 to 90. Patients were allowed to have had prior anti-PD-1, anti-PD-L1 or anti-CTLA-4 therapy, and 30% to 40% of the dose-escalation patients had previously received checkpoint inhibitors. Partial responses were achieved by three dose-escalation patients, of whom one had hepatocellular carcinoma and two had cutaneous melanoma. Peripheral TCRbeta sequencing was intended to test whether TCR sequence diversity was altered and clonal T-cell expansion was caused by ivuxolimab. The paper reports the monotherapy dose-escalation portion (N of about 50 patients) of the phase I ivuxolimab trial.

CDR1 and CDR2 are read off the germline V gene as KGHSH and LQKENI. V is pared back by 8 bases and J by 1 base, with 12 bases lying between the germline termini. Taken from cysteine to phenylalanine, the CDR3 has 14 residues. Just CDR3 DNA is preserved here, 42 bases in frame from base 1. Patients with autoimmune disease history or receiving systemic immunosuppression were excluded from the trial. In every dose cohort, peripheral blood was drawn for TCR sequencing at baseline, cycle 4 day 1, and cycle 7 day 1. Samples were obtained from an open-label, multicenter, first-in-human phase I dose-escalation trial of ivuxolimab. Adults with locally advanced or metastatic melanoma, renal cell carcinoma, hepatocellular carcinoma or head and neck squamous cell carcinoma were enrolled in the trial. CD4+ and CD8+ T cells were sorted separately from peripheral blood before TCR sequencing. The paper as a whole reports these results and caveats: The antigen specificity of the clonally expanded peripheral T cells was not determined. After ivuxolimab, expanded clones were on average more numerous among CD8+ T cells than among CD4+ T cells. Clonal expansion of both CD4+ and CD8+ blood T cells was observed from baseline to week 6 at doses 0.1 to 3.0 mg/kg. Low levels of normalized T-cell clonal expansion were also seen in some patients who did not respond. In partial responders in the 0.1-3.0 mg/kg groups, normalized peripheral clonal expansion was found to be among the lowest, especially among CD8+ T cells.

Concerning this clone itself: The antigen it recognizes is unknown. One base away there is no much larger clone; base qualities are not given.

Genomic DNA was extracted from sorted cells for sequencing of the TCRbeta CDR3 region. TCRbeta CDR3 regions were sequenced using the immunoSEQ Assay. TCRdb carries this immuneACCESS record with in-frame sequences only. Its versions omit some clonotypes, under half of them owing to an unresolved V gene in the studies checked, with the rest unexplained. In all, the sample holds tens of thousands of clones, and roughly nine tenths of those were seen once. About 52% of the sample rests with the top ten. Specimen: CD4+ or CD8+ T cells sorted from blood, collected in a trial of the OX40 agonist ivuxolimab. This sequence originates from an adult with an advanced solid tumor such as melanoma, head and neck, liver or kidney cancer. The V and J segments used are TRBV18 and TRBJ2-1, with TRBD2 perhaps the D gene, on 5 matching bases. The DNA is TGTGCCAGCCACCGGACTGAGTCCTACAATGAGCAGTTCTTC. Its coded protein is CASHRTESYNEQFF.